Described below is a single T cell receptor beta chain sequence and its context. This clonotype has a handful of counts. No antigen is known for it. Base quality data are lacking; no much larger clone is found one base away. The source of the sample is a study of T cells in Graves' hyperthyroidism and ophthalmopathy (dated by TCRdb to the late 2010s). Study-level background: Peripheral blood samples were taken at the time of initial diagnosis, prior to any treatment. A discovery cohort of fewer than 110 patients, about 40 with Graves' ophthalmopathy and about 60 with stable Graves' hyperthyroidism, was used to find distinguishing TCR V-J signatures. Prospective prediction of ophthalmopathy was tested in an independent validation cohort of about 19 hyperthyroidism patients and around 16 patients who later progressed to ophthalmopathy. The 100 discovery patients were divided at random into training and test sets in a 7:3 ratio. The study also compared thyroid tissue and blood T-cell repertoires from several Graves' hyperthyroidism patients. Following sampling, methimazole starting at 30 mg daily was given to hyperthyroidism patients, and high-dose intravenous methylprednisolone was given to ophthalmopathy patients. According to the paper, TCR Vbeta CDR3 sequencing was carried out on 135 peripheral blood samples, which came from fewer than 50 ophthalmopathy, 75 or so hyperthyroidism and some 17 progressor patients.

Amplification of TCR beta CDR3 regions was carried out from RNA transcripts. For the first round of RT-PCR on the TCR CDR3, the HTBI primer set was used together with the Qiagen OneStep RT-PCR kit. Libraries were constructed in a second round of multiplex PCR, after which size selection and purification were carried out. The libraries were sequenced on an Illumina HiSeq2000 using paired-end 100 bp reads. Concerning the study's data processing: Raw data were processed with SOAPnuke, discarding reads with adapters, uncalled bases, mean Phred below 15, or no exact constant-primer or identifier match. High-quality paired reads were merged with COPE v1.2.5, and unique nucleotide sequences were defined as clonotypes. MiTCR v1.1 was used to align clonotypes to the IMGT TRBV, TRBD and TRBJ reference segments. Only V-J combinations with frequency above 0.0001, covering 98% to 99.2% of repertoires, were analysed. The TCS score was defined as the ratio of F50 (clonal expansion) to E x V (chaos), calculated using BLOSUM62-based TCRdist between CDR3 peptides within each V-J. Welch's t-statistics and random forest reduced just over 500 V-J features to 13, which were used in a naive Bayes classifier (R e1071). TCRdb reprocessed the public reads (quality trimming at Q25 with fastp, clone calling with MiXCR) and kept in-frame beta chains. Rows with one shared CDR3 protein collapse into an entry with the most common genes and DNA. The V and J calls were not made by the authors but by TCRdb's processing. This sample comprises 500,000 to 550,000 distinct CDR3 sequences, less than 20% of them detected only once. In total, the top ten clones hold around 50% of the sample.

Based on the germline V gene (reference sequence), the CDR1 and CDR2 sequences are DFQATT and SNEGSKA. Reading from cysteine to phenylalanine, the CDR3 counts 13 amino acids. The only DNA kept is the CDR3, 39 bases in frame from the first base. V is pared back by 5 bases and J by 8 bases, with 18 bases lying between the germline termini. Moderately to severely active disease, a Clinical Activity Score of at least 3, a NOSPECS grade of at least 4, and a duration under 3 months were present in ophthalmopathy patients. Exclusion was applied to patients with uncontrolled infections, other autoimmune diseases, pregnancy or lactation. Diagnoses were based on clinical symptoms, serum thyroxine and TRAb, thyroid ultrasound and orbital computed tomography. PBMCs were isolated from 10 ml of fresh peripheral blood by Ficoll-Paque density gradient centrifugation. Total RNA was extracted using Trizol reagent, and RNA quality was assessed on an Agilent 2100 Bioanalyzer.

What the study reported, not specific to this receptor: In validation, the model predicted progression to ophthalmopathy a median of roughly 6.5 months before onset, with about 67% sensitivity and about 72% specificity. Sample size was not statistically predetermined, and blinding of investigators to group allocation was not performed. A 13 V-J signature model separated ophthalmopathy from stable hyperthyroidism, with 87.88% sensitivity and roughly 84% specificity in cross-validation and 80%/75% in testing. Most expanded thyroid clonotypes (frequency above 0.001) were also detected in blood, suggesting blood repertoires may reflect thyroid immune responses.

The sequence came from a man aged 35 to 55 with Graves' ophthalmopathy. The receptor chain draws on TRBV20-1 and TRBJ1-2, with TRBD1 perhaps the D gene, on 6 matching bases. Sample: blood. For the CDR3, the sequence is CSAAATGKGGYTF. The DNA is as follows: TGCAGTGCTGCGGCCACAGGGAAAGGCGGCTACACCTTC.